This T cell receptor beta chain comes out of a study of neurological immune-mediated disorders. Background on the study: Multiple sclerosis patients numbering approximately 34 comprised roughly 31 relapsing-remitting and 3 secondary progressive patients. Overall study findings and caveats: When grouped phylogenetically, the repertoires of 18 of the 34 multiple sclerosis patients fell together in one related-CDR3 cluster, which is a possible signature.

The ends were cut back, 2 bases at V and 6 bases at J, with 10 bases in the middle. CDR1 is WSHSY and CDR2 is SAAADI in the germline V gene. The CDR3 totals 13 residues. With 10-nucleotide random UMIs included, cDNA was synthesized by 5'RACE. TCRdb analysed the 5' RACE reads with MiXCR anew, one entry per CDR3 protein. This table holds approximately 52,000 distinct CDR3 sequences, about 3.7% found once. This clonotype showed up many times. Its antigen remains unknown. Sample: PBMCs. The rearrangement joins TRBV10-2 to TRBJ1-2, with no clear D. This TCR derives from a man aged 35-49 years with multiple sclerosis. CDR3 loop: CASSEPYSHGYTF. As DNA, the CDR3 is TGCGCCAGCAGTGAGCCTTACTCACATGGCTACACCTTC.